The entry below gives a single TCR beta chain sequence along with its context. This entry comes from a study of blood T cell repertoires in COVID-19. Study context: Spain, Italy and the United States supplied samples that represented acute and convalescent COVID-19.

Using immunoSEQ multiplex PCR, the repertoire was profiled, and TCRdb retains in-frame clones only, with some absent. The data hold some 320,000 clones, with over 85% observed a single time. Individuals in the exposed group had encountered a COVID-19 case within 2 weeks preceding study entry. V shed 7 bases and J shed 0 bases, with 16 bases lying between them. This CDR3 has 16 residues. Germline-derived CDR1 and CDR2 are MGHDK and SYGVNS. Source material: PBMCs or T cells enriched from blood (not recorded which). V is TRBV25-1 and J is TRBJ1-5, with D possibly being TRBD1 (5 bases). This TCR was sampled from a woman aged 45-65 years who had been exposed to COVID-19. The CDR3 nucleotides read TGTGCCAGCACTAAGGGAAACAGGAATAGCAATCAGCCCCAGCATTTT. Its translation: CASTKGNRNSNQPQHF.